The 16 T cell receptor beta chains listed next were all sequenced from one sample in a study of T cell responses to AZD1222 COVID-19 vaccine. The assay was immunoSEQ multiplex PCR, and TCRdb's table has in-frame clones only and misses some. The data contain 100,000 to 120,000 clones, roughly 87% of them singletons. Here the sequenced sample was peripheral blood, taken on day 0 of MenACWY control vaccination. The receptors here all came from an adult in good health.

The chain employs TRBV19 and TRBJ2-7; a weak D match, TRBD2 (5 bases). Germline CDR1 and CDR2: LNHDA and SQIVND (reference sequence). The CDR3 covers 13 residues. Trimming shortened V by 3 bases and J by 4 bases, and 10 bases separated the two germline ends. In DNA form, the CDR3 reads TGTGCCAGTAGTATCCAGCGGCAATACGAGCAGTACTTC. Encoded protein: CASSIQRQYEQYF.

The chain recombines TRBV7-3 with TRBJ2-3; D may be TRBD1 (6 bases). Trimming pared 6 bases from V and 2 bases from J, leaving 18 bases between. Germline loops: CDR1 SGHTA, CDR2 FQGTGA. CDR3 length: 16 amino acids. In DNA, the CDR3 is TGTGCCAGCAGTTCCACACAGGGAGCGTACACAGATACGCAGTATTTT. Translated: CASSSTQGAYTDTQYF.

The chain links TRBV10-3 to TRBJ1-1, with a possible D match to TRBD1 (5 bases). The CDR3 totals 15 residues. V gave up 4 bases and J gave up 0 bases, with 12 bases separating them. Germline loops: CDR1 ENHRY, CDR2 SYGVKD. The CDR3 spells CAISGSSTVNTEAFF. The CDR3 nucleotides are TGTGCCATCAGTGGAAGTTCGACAGTGAACACTGAAGCTTTCTTT.

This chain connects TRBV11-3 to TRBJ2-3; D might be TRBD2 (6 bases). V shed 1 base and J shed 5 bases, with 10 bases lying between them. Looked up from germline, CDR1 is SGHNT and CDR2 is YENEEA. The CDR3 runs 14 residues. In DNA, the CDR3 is TGTGCCAGCAGCTTAGGCACTAGCCGAGATACGCAGTATTTT. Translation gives CASSLGTSRDTQYF.

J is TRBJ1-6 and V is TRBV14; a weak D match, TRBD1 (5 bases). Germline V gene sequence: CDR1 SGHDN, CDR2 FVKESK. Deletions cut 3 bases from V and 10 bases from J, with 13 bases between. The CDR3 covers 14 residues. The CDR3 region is CASSQAGGISPLHF. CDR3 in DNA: TGTGCCAGCAGCCAGGCTGGGGGAATATCACCCCTCCACTTT.

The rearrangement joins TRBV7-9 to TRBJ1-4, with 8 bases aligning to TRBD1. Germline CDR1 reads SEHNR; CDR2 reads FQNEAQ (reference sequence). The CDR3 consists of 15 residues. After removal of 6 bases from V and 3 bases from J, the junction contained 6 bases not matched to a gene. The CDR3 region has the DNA TGTGCCAGCAGTTCTCAGGGGGCTTCTAATGAAAAACTGTTTTTT. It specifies CASSSQGASNEKLFF. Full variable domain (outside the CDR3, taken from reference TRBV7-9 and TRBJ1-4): DTGVSQNPRHKITKRGQNVTFRCDPISEHNRLYWYRQTLGQGPEFLTYFQNEAQLEKSRLLSDRFSAERPKGSFSTLEIQRTEQGDSAMYLCASSSQGASNEKLFFGSGTQLSVL.

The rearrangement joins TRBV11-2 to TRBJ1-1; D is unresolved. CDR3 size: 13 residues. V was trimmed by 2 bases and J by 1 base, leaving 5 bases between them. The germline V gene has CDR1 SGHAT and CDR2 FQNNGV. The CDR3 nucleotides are TGTGCCAGCAGCTTAACAGAGAACACTGAAGCTTTCTTT. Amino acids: CASSLTENTEAFF.

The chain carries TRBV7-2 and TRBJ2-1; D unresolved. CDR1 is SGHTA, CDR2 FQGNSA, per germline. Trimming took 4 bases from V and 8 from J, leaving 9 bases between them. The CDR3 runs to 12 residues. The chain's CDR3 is CASSSGRYEQFF. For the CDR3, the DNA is TGTGCCAGCAGCTCCGGTAGGTATGAGCAGTTCTTC.

This CDR3 is CASSPRPYGASSYNSPLHF. CDR3 sequence (DNA): TGTGCCAGCAGTCCCCGCCCCTATGGGGCGAGCTCCTATAATTCACCCCTCCACTTT. The V and J genes are TRBV27 and TRBJ1-6; possible D gene TRBD1, 5 bases. Germline V lookup: CDR1 MNHEY, CDR2 SMNVEV (reference sequence). This CDR3 has 19 residues. Trimming shortened V by 5 bases and J by 0 bases, and 20 bases separated the two germline ends.

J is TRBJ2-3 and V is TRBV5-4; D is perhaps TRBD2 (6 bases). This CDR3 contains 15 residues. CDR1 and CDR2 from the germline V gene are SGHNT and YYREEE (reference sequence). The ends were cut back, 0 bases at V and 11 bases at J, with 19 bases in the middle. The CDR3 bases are TGTGCCAGCAGCTTGGCCGGTGGCGGGGCCCGGGGGCAGTATTTT. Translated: CASSLAGGGARGQYF.

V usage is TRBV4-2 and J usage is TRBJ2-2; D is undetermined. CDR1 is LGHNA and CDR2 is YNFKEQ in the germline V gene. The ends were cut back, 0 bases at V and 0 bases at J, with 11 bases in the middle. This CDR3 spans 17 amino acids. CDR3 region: CASSQETQHANTGELFF. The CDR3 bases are TGTGCCAGCAGCCAAGAAACTCAGCACGCGAACACCGGGGAGCTGTTTTTT.

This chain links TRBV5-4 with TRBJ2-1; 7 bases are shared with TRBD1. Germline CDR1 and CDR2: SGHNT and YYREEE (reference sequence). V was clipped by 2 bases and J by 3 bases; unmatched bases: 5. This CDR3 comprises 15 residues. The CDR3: CASSLSGQYYNEQFF. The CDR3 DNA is TGTGCCAGCAGCTTATCGGGACAGTACTACAATGAGCAGTTCTTC. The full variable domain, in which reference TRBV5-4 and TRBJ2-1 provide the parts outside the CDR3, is ETGVTQSPTHLIKTRGQQVTLRCSSQSGHNTVSWYQQALGQGPQFIFQYYREEENGRGNFPPRFSGLQFPNYSSELNVNALELDDSALYLCASSLSGQYYNEQFFGPGTRLTVL.

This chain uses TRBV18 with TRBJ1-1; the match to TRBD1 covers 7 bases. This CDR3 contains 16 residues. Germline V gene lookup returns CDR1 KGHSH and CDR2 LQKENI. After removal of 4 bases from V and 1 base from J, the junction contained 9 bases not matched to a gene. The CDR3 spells CASSLTGHEGNTEAFF. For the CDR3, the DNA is TGTGCCAGCTCACTGACAGGGCACGAGGGGAACACTGAAGCTTTCTTT.

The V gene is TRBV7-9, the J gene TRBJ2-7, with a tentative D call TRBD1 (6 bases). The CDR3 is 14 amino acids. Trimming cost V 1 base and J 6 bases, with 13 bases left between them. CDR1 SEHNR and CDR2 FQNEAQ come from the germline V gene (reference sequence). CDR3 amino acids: CASSLEGQLGEQYF. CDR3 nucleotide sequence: TGTGCCAGCAGCTTAGAAGGACAGTTGGGCGAGCAGTACTTC.

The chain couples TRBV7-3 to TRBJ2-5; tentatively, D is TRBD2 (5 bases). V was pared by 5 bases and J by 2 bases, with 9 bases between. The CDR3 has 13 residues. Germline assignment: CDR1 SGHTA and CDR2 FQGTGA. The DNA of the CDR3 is TGTGCCAGCAGCCCCGGGGTTCAAGAGACCCAGTACTTC. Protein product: CASSPGVQETQYF.

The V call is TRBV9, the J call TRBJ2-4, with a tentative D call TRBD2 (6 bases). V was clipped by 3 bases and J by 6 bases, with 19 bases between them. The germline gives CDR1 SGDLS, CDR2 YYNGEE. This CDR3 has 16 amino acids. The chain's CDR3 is CASSEGTGRGGNIQYF. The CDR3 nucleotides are TGTGCCAGCAGCGAGGGGACCGGGAGAGGCGGAAACATTCAGTACTTC.